What follows is one TCR beta chain and its context. This record belongs to a study of blood T cell repertoires in COVID-19. Study-wide context: Samples of COVID-19 (acute and convalescent) were obtained from the United States, Italy and Spain. Sources were T cells, B-cell-depleted T cells, or PBMCs; the material itself was cDNA or gDNA.

Under the authors' procedure: From reference gene primer amplification, estimates of nucleated cell counts were derived. Profiled with immunoSEQ multiplex PCR; TCRdb holds only in-frame clones, not every one. V and J calls and clone size are as listed in that table; D and trimming were resolved from the DNA. The sample has about 270,000 clones, around four fifths seen once. Germline trimming cut 0 bases from V and 2 bases from J; bases unmatched to any gene: 8. From germline, CDR1 is SGHTS and CDR2 YDEGEE. CDR3 length: 16 amino acids. The TCR originated in a woman aged 45 to 65 with active or convalescent COVID-19. Sequenced: peripheral blood. V and J are TRBV5-8 and TRBJ2-7, with TRBD2 matching over 7 bases. The CDR3 bases are TGTGCCAGCAGCTTGGGGTTCGCGGGAGTACCCTACGAGCAGTACTTC. This encodes CASSLGFAGVPYEQYF.